Shown below are 14 T cell receptor beta chains from a single sample sequenced in a study of blood T cells in healthy people across ages. Next came a second PCR, run for about 6 to 12 cycles, which used a sample-barcoded 5' primer along with a J-beta primer mix. MiXCR, applied by TCRdb to the 5' RACE reads, yields one record per CDR3 protein. Of about 1 million distinct CDR3 sequences in the sample, almost 25% were seen once. Another study also made use of these data, one on T cells of mothers and their children.

The sequenced sample consisted of blood. The receptors were sampled from a girl aged 2 to 9 in good health.

The CDR3 nucleotides are TGCAGTGCTAGAAGTGGAGGGGCTGGAAACACCATATATTTT. Its protein is CSARSGGAGNTIYF. This chain connects TRBV20-1 to TRBJ1-3; TRBD1 is a possible D gene (5 bases). CDR1 is DFQATT, CDR2 SNEGSKA, per germline (reference sequence). V lost 2 bases to trimming and J lost 2 bases, with 10 bases between them. This CDR3 contains 14 residues.

This rearrangement joins TRBV6-2 or TRBV6-3 to TRBJ2-1; no firm D call. The DNA end lines up better with TRBJ2-7; the J call may be wrong. Looked up from germline, CDR1 is MNHEY and CDR2 is SVGEGT. The CDR3 totals 14 residues. The CDR3 protein is CASSFGSPPGEQYF. For the CDR3, the DNA is TGTGCCAGCAGTTTCGGTTCACCTCCGGGCGAGCAGTACTTC.

In its sample, this clonotype was seen a few times. J is TRBJ1-2 and V is TRBV10-3; D gene unclear. The CDR3 spans 13 residues. The germline gives CDR1 ENHRY, CDR2 SYGVKD. V lost 7 bases and J 5 bases, leaving 14 bases between the germline ends. The CDR3 region is CAIIQTSGYGYTF. The CDR3 region has the DNA TGTGCCATCATTCAGACCTCTGGATATGGCTACACCTTC.

This chain joins TRBV12-3 or TRBV12-4 and TRBJ2-5, with D maybe TRBD2 (5 bases). V was trimmed by 2 bases and J by 5 bases, leaving 12 bases between them. This CDR3 comprises 14 residues. The CDR3 region has the DNA TGTGCCAGCAGTTTAAGCGGCTGGGTGGAGACCCAGTACTTC. This translates into CASSLSGWVETQYF.

The chain couples TRBV4-2 to TRBJ1-6; 12 nucleotides align to TRBD1. From germline, CDR1 is LGHNA and CDR2 YNFKEQ. With 1 base clipped from V and 8 bases from J, the junction kept 9 bases outside the gene matches. The CDR3 runs 18 residues. The CDR3 here is CASSQGLPGQGAYSPLHF. In nucleotides, the CDR3 is TGTGCCAGCAGCCAAGGTCTTCCGGGACAGGGGGCCTATTCACCCCTCCACTTT.

This clonotype has just a few counts. This sequence joins TRBV12-3 or TRBV12-4 and TRBJ2-4; D perhaps matches TRBD2 (5 bases). Deletions cut 2 bases from V and 8 bases from J, with 13 bases between. The CDR3 is 14 residues long. The CDR3 nucleotides read TGTGCCAGCAGTTTATCTTGGGAGCCTGACATTCAGTACTTC. Encoded protein: CASSLSWEPDIQYF.

This clonotype was observed a handful of times. J is TRBJ2-4 and V is TRBV7-9, with 7 bases aligning to TRBD2. V was pared by 5 bases and J by 8 bases, with 12 bases of the junction left unmatched. Germline CDR1 and CDR2: SEHNR and FQNEAQ (reference sequence). This CDR3 region has 15 residues. DNA for the CDR3: TGTGCCAGCAGCCCCCTTGGCGGGAGCACCGACATTCAGTACTTC. This encodes CASSPLGGSTDIQYF.

This clonotype occurred many times. Here the CDR3 reads CASSFEGQLSYEQYF. The CDR3 DNA follows: TGTGCCAGCAGTTTTGAGGGACAGCTGTCCTACGAGCAGTACTTC. V and J are TRBV12-3 or TRBV12-4 and TRBJ2-7; TRBD1 agrees at 7 bases. This CDR3 has 15 residues. Unmatched junction bases numbered 6, after V lost 3 bases and J lost 1 base.

V gene TRBV6-5 combines with J gene TRBJ2-2; D gene ambiguous. Trimming removed 4 bases from V and 3 bases from J, with 12 bases in between. CDR1 is MNHEY, CDR2 SVGAGI, per germline. The CDR3 runs 15 residues. The CDR3 DNA sequence: TGTGCCAGCAGTTGCTCACAAGGACACACCGGGGAGCTGTTTTTT. It yields the protein CASSCSQGHTGELFF.

This chain links TRBV14 with TRBJ1-2, with a tentative D call TRBD1 (5 bases). The CDR3 is 16 residues long. Germline V gene sequence: CDR1 SGHDN, CDR2 FVKESK. V gave up 5 bases and J gave up 2 bases, with 18 bases separating them. CDR3 bases: TGTGCCAGCAGCTTCTCCTCAGGGTCACTGAACTATGGCTACACCTTC. It codes for CASSFSSGSLNYGYTF.

This CDR3 is CAILLDRGSGANVLTF. Here the CDR3 DNA reads TGTGCCATCTTGTTGGACAGGGGTTCTGGGGCCAACGTCCTGACTTTC. The chain combines TRBV10-3 with TRBJ2-6, with 9 positions matching TRBD1. The CDR3 spans 16 residues. Per germline, CDR1 ENHRY and CDR2 SYGVKD. Losses at the gene ends were 8 bases for V and 1 base for J; bases not matched to a gene: 6.

The chain has TRBV24-1 and TRBJ2-5; no clear D. V was trimmed by 2 bases and J by 0 bases, leaving 9 bases between them. CDR3 length: 15 residues. Germline CDR1 is KGHDR and CDR2 is SFDVKD. CDR3 region: CATSDSWSNQETQYF. The CDR3 DNA sequence: TGTGCCACCAGTGATTCTTGGTCAAACCAAGAGACCCAGTACTTC.

The chain carries TRBV20-1 and TRBJ2-7, with D perhaps TRBD2 (6 bases). CDR1 DFQATT and CDR2 SNEGSKA come from the germline V gene (reference sequence). The V and J ends lost 0 bases and 4 bases respectively, with 13 bases between them. The CDR3 consists of 14 residues. The CDR3: CSARDRGRRYEQYF. The CDR3 bases are TGCAGTGCTAGAGATCGGGGGAGGAGGTACGAGCAGTACTTC.

The chain recombines TRBV6-1 with TRBJ2-5, with 7 bases aligning to TRBD2. The end of the DNA fits TRBJ2-1 better, so the J call may be wrong. There are 16 residues in the CDR3. Germline V lookup: CDR1 MNHNS, CDR2 SASEGT. CDR3 sequence reads: CASSELPSGFNNEQFF. The CDR3 region has the DNA TGTGCCAGCAGTGAACTCCCTAGCGGATTTAACAATGAGCAGTTCTTC.